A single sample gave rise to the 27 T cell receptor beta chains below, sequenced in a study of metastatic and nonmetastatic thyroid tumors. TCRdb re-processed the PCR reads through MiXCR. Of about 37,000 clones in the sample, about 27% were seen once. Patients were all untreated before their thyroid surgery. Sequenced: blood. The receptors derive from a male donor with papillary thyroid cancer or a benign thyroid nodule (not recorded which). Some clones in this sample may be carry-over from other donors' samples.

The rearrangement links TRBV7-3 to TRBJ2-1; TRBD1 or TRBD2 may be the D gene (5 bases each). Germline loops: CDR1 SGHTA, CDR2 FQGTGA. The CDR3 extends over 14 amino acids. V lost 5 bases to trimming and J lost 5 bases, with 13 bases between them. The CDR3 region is CASSPGRRNNEQFF. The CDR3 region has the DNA TGTGCCAGCAGCCCGGGACGAAGGAACAATGAGCAGTTCTTC. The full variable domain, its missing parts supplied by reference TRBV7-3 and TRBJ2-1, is GAGVSQTPSNKVTEKGKYVELRCDPISGHTALYWYRQSLGQGPEFLIYFQGTGAADDSGLPNDRFFAVRPEGSVSTLKIQRTERGDSAVYLCASSPGRRNNEQFFGPGTRLTVL.

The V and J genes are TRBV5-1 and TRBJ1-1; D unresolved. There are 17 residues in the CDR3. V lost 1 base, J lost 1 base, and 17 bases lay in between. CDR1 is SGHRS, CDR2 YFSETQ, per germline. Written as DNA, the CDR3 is TGCGCCAGCAGCTTGTGGGGTCCTGATCCCTCGAACACTGAAGCTTTCTTT. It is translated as CASSLWGPDPSNTEAFF.

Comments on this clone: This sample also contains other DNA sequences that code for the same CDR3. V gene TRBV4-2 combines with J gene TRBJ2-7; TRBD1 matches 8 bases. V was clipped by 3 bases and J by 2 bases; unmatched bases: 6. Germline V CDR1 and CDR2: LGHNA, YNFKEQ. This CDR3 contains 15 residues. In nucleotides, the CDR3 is TGTGCCAGCAGCCAGGAAAGGACAGGGACCTACGAGCAGTACTTC. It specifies CASSQERTGTYEQYF.

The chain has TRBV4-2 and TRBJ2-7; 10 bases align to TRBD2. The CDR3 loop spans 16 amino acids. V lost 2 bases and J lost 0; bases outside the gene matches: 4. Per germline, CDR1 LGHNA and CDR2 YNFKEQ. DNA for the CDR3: TGTGCCAGCAGCCAAAGCGGGGGGGAACCCTCCTACGAGCAGTACTTC. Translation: CASSQSGGEPSYEQYF.

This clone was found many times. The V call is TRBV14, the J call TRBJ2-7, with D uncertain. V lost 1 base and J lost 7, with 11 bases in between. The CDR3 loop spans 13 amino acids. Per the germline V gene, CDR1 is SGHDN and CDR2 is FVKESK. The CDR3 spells CASSQGGGNEQYF. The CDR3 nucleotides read TGTGCCAGCAGCCAAGGAGGCGGTAATGAGCAGTACTTC.

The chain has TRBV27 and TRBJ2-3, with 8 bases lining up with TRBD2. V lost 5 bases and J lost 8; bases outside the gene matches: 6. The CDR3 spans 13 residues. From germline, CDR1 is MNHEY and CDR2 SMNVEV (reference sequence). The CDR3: CASSESLAGTQYF. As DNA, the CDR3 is TGTGCCAGCAGTGAATCTCTAGCGGGTACGCAGTATTTT.

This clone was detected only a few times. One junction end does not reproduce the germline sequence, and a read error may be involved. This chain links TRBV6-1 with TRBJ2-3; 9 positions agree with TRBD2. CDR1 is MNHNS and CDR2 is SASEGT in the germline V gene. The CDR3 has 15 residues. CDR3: CAGSEGGGAADTQYF. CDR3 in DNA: TGTGCCGGCAGTGAAGGCGGGGGGGCTGCAGATACGCAGTATTTT.

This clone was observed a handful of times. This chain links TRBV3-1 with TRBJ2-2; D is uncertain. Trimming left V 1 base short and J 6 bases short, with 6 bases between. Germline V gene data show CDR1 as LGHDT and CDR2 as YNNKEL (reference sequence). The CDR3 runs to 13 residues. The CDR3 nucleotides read TGTGCCAGCAGCCAAGTGGAATCCGGGGAGCTGTTTTTT. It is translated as CASSQVESGELFF.

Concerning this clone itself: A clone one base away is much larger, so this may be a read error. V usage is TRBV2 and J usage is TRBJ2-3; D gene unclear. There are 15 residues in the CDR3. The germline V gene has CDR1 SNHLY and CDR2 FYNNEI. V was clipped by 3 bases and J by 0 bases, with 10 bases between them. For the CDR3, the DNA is TGTGCCAGCAGTGAGACGGAGTCTAGCACAGATACGCAGTATTTT. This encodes CASSETESSTDTQYF.

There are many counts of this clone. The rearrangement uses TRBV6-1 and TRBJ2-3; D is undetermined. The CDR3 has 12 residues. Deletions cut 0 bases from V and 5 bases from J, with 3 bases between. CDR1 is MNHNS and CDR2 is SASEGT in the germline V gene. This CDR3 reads CASSEAGDTQYF. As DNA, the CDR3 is TGTGCCAGCAGTGAAGCGGGAGATACGCAGTATTTT.

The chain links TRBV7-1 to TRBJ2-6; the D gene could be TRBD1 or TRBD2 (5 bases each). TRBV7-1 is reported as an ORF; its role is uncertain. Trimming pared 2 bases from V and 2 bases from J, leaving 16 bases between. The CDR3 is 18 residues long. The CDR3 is CASSSSGPLVAGANVLTF. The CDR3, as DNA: TGTGCCAGCAGCTCATCGGGACCATTAGTCGCTGGGGCCAACGTCCTGACTTTC.

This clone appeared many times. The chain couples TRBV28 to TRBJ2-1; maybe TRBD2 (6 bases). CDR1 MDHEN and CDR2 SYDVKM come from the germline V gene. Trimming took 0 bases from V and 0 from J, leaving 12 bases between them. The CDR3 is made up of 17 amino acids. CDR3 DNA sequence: TGTGCCAGCAGTTTATGGGCGGGGTTGAGCTCCTACAATGAGCAGTTCTTC. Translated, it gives CASSLWAGLSSYNEQFF.

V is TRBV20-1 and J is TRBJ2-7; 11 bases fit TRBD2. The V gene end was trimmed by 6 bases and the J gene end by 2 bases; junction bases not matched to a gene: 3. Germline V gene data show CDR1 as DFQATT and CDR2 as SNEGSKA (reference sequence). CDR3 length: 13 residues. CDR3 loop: CSAGTSGPYEQYF. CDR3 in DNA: TGCAGTGCCGGGACTAGCGGTCCCTACGAGCAGTACTTC.

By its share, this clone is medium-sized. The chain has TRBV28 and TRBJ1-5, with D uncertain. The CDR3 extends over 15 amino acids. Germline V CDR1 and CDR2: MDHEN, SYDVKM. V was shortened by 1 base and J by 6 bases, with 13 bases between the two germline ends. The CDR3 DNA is TGTGCCAGCAGTTTATCCCTCAGACTATCTCAGCCCCAGCATTTT. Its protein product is CASSLSLRLSQPQHF.

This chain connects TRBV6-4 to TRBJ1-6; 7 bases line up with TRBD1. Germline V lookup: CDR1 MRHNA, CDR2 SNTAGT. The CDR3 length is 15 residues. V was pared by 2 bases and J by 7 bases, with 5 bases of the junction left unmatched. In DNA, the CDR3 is TGTGCCAGCAGTGACGAAGCAGGGGGGAATTCACCCCTCCACTTT. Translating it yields CASSDEAGGNSPLHF.

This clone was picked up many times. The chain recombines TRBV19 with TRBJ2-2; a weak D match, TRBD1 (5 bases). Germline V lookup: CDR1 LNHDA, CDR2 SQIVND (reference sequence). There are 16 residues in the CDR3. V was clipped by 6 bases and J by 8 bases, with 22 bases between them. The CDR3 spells CASSHVRDYLAGELFF. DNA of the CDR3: TGTGCCAGTAGCCATGTCAGGGATTATCTTGCTGGGGAGCTGTTTTTT.

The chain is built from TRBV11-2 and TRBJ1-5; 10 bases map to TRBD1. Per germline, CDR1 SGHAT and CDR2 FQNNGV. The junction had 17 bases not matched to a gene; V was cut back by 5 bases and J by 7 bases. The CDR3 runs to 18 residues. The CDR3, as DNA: TGTGCCAGCAGCCCCTGCTTGGAGTCCGGGACAGGGGACCAGCCCCAGCATTTT. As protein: CASSPCLESGTGDQPQHF.

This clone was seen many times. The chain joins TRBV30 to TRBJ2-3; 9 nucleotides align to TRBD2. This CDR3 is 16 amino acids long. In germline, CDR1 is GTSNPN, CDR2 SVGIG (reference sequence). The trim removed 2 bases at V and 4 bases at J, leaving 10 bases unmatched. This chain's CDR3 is CAWSRLAGEGADTQYF. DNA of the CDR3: TGTGCCTGGAGTCGATTAGCGGGAGAGGGGGCAGATACGCAGTATTTT.

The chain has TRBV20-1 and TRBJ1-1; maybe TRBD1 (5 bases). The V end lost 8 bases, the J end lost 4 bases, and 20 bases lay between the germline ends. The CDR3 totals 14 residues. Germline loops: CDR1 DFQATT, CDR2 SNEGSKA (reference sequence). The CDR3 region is CSSFAGARGTEAFF. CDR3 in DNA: TGCAGTTCATTCGCCGGGGCAAGGGGCACTGAAGCTTTCTTT.

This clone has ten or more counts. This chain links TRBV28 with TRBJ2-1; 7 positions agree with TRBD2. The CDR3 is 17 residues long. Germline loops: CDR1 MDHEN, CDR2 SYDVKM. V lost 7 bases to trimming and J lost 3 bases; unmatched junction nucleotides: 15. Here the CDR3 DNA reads TGTGCCAGCAAGCCAGCGGGAAAGCCTGGGGGCTACAATGAGCAGTTCTTC. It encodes CASKPAGKPGGYNEQFF.

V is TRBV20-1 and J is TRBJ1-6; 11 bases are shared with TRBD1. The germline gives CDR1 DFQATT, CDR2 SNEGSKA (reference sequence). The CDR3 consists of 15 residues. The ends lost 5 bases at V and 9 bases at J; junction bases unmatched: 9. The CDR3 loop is CSAGGVGQGASPLHF. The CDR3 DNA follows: TGCAGTGCTGGGGGGGTTGGACAGGGGGCTTCACCCCTCCACTTT.

DNA for the CDR3: TGTGCCAGCAGCGTTTGGCTCTCTGGGGCCAACGTCCTGACTTTC. Translation gives CASSVWLSGANVLTF. The rearrangement links TRBV9 to TRBJ2-6; D remains unclear. V lost 2 bases, J lost 0 bases, and 6 bases lay in between. The CDR3 is made up of 15 amino acids. Per germline, CDR1 SGDLS and CDR2 YYNGEE.

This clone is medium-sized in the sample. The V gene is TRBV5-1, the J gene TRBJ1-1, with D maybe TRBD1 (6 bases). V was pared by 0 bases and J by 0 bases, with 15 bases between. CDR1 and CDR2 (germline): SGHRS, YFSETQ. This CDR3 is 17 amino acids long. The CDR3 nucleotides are TGCGCCAGCAGCTTGGCCGGAGGACAGAACTTGAACACTGAAGCTTTCTTT. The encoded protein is CASSLAGGQNLNTEAFF.

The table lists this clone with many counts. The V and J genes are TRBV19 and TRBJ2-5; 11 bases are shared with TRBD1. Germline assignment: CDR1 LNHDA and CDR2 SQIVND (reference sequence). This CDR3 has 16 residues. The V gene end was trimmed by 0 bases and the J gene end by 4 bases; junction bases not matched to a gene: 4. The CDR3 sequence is CASSIDRDRGIETQYF. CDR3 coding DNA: TGTGCCAGTAGTATAGACCGGGACAGGGGGATAGAGACCCAGTACTTC.

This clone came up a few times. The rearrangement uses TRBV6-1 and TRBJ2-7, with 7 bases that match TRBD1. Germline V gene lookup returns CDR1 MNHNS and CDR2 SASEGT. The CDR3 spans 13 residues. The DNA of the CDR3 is TGTGCAACCACCGGGACAGCAAACTACGAGCAGTACTTC. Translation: CATTGTANYEQYF.

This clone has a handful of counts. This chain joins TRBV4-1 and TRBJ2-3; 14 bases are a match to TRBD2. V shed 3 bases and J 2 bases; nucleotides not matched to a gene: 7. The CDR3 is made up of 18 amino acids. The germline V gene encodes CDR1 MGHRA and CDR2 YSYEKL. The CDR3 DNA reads TGCGCCAGCAGCCAGACTAGCGGGAGGGCCGTTATCACAGATACGCAGTATTTT. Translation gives CASSQTSGRAVITDTQYF.

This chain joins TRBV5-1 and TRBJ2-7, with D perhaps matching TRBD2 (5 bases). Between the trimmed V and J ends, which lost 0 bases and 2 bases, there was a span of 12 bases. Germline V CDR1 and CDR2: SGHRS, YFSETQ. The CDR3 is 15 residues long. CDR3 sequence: CASSLGDYPTYEQYF. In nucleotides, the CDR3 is TGCGCCAGCAGCTTGGGCGACTATCCGACCTACGAGCAGTACTTC.